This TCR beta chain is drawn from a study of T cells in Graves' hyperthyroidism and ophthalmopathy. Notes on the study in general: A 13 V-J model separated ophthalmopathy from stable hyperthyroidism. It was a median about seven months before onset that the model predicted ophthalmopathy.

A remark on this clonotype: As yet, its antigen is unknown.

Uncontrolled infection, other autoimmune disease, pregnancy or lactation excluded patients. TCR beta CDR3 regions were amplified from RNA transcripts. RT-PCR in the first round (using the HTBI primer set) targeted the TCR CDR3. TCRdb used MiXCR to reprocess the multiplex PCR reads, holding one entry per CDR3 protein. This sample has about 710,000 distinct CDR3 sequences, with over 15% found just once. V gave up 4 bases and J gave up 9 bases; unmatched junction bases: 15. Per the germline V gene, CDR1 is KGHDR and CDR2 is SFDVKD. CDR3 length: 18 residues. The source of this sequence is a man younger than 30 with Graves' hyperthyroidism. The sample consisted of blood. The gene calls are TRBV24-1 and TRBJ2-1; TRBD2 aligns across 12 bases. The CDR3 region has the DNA TGTGCCACCAGTGACCAACCTACTAGCGGGAGGCCCTACGGTGAGCAGTTCTTC. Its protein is CATSDQPTSGRPYGEQFF.